This TCR beta chain was sequenced in a study of control samples from healthy donors and cancer patients (dated by TCRdb to the early 2020s). Notes on this clone: This clone's antigen is unknown. Within one base of it there is no much larger clone, and no base qualities were kept.

Library prep was done by the immunoSEQ multiplex PCR assay. Sourced from immuneACCESS, this table was stored by TCRdb with only in-frame sequences that have V and J called. A share of the clones is absent; for the studies checked, an unresolved V gene accounts for under half, and the remainder has no known explanation. The sample has over 150,000 clones on record, 91% of them singletons. Clones ranked in the top ten supply approximately 2% of the sample. CDR1 and CDR2 are read off the germline V gene (reference sequence) as SEHNR and FQNEAQ. V loses 4 bases at its end and J loses 4 bases; junction bases beyond the gene matches: 10. From the cysteine up to the phenylalanine, the CDR3 has a length of 17 residues. The DNA shown is the 51-base CDR3, in frame from base 1.

The receptor comes from a middle-aged woman in good health. The V and J genes are TRBV7-9 and TRBJ2-2; 9 of the junction bases match TRBD2. The sample comprised blood. The DNA sequence follows: TGTGCCAGCAGCTGGGGGACTAGCTACGGGGGCACCGGGGAGCTGTTTTTT. This translates into CASSWGTSYGGTGELFF.